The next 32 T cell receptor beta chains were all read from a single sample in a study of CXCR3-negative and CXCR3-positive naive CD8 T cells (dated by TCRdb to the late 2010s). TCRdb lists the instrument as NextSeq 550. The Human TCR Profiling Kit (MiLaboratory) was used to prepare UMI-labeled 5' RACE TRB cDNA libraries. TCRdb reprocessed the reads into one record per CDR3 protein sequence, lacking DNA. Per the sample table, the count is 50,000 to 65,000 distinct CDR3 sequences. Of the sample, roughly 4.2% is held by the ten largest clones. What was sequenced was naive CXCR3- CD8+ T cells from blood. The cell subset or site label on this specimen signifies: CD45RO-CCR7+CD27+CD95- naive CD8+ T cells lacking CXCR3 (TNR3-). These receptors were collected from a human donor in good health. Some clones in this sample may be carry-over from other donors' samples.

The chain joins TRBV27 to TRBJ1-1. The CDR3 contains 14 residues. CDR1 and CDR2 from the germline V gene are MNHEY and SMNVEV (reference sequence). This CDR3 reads CASSPIMGPSGAFF.

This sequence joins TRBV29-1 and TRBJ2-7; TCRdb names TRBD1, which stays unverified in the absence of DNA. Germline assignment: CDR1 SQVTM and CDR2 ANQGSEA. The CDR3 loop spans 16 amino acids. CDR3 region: CSVEEGAGTAPYEQYF.

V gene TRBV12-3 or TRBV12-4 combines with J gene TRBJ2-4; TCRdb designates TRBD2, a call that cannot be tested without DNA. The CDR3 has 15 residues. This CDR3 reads CASRGRTDFENIQYF.

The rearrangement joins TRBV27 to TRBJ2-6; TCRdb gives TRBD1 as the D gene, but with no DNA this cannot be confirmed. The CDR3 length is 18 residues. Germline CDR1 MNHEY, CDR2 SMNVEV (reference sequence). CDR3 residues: CTSSLGQGANSGANVLTF.

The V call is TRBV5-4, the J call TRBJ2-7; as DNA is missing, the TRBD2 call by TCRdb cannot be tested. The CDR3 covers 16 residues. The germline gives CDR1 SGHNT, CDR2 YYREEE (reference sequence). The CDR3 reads CASSLPTSGTSYEQYF.

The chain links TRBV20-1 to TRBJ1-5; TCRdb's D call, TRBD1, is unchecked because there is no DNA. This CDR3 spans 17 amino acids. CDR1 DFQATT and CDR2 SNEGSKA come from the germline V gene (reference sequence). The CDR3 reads CSAPWGGGPYSNQPQHF.

CDR3 region: CASSLMDRGTEAFF. The chain is built from TRBV7-3 and TRBJ1-1; the D call of TRBD1 rests on TCRdb alone, since no DNA is present to check it. CDR1 and CDR2 (germline): SGHTA, FQGTGA. There are 14 residues in the CDR3.

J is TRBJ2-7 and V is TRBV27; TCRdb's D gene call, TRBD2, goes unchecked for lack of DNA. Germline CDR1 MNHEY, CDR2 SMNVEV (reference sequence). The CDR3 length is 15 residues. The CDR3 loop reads CASSLKTSGGYEQYF.

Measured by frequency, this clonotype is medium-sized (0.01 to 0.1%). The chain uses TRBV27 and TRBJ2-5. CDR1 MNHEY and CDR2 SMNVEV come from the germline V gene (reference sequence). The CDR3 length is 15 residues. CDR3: CASSLYDRWEETQYF.

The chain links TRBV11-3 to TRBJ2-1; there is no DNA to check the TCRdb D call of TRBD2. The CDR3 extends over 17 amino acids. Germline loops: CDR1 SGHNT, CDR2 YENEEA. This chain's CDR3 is CASSSTGLAEVYNEQFF. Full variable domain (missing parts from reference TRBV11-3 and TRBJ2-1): EAGVVQSPRYKIIEKKQPVAFWCNPISGHNTLYWYLQNLGQGPELLIRYENEEAVDDSQLPKDRFSAERLKGVDSTLKIQPAELGDSAVYLCASSSTGLAEVYNEQFFGPGTRLTVL.

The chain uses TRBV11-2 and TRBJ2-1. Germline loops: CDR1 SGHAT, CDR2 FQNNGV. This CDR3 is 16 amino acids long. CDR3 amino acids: CASSFLTKLNGNEQFF.

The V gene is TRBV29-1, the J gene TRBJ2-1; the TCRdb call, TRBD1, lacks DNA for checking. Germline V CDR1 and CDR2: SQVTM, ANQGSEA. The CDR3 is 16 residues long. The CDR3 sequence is CSVYGGQHLTYNEQFF.

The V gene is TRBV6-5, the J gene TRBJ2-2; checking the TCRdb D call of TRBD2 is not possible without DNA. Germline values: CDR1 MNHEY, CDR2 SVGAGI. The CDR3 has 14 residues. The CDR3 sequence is CASRAGPGAGELFF.

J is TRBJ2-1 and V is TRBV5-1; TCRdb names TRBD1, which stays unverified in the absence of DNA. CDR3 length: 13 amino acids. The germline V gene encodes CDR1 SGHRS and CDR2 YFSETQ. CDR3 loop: CASSPGVPNEQFF. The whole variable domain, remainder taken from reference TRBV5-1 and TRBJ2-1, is KAGVTQTPRYLIKTRGQQVTLSCSPISGHRSVSWYQQTPGQGLQFLFEYFSETQRNKGNFPGRFSGRQFSNSRSEMNVSTLELGDSALYLCASSPGVPNEQFFGPGTRLTVL.

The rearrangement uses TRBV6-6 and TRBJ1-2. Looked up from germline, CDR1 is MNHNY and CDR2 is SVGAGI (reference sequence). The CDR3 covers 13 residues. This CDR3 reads CASWVGTHYGYTF.

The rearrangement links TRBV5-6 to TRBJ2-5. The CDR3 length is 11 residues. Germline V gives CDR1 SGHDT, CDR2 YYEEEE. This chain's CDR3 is CASSLYETQYF.

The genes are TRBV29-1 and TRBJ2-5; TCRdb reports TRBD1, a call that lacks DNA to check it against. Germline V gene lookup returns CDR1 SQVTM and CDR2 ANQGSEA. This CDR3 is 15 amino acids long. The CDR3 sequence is CSVEGETGVQETQYF.

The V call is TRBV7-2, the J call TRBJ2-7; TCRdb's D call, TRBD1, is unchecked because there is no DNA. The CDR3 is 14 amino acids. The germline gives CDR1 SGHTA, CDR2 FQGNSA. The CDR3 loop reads CASTPWGGTYEQYF.

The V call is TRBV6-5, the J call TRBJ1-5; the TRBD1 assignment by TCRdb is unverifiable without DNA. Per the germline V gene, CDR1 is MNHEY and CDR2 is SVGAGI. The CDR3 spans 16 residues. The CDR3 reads CASSPGTGGAGQPQHF.

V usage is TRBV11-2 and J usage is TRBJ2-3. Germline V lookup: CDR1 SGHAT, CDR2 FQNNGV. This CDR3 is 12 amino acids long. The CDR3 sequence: CASSYIADTQYF. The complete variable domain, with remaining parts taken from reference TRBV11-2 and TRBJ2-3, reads EAGVAQSPRYKIIEKRQSVAFWCNPISGHATLYWYQQILGQGPKLLIQFQNNGVVDDSQLPKDRFSAERLKGVDSTLKIQPAKLEDSAVYLCASSYIADTQYFGPGTRLTVL.

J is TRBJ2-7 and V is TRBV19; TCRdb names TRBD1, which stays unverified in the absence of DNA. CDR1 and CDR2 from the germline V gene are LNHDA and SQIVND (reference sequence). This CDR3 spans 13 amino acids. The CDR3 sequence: CASSMGEPYEQYF.

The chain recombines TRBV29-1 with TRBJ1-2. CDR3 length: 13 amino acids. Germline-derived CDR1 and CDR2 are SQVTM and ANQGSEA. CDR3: CSVEGQATYGYTF.

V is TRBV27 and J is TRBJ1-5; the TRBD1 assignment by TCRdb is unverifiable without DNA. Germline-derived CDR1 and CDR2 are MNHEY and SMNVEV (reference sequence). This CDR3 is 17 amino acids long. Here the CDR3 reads CASTPLPGQGADQPQHF.

This chain's CDR3 is CSVGRETYNEQFF. The chain employs TRBV29-1 and TRBJ2-1; TCRdb lists TRBD1, though no DNA is available to test this call. CDR1 SQVTM and CDR2 ANQGSEA come from the germline V gene. The CDR3 is 13 amino acids.

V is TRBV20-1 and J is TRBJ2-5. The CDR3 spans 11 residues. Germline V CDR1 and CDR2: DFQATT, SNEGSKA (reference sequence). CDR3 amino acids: CSVREGETQYF.

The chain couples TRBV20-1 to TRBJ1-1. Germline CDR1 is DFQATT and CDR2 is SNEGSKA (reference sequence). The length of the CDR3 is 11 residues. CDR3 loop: CSVQLNTEAFF.

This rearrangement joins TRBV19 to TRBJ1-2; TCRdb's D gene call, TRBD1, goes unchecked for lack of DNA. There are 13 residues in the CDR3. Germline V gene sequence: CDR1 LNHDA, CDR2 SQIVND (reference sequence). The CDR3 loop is CASSISGYEGYTF.

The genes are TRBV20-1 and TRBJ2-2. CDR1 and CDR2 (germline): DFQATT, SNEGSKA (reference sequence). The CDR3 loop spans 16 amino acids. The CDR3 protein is CSARVVQARGGGELFF.

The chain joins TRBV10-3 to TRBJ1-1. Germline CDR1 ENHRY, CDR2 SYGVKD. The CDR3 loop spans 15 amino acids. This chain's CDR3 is CAISERTGLNTEAFF.

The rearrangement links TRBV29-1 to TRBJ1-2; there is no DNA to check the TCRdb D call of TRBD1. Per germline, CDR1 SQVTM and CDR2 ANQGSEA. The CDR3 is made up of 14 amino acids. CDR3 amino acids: CSVTGTGVFYGYTF.

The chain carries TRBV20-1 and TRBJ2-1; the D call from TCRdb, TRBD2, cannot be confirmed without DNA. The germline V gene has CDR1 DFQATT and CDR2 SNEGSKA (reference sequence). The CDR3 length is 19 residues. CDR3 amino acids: CSARGFTEAAGGAYNEQFF.

CDR3 loop: CASSLGLAAGGDTQYF. This chain uses TRBV7-6 with TRBJ2-3. CDR1 and CDR2 (germline): SGHVS, FNYEAQ. This CDR3 region has 16 residues.